These T cell receptor beta chains were read from a single sample in a study of CD8+ T cells in alopecia areata. Using immunoSEQ multiplex PCR, the repertoire was profiled, and TCRdb retains in-frame clones only, with some absent. Seen here are about 200,000 clones, 64% observed once, and the top ten hold around 3.9%. Here the sequenced sample was CD4+ T cells sorted from blood, taken at week 4, from a patient treated with tofacitinib. The source of these receptors is a human donor with alopecia areata. Each CDR3 is given with its conserved first and last residue. A D gene is named only where the DNA matches it firmly. Where a row states a size, it is once, few, many or the class of an expanded clone; other rows omit it.

TRBJ2-7 NA NA TRBV2 CASSALSYEQYF TGTGCCAGCAGCGCCCTCTCCTACGAGCAGTACTTC
TRBJ1-6 NA few TRBV10-2 CASSEPGGGSPLHF TGCGCCAGCAGTGAGCCGGGGGGCGGTTCACCCCTCCACTTT
TRBJ2-5 NA NA TRBV14 CASSRSGRNQETQYF TGTGCCAGCAGCCGTTCGGGGCGAAACCAAGAGACCCAGTACTTC
TRBJ2-5 NA NA TRBV30 CAWSVGLEETQYF TGTGCCTGGAGTGTAGGCCTCGAAGAGACCCAGTACTTC
TRBJ1-2 NA NA TRBV27 CASSLSNDRDYGYTF TGTGCCAGCAGTTTATCGAACGACAGAGACTATGGCTACACCTTC
TRBJ2-2 NA NA TRBV5-1 CASSNQQGPGELFF TGCGCCAGCAGCAACCAACAGGGCCCCGGGGAGCTGTTTTTT
TRBJ2-1 NA NA TRBV7-9 CAAAGVNPVNEQFF TGTGCCGCCGCCGGAGTAAACCCGGTCAATGAGCAGTTCTTC
TRBJ1-4 NA once TRBV25-1 CASNPGSTNEKLFF TGTGCCAGCAATCCAGGGTCAACTAATGAAAAACTGTTTTTT
TRBJ1-2 NA NA TRBV6-5 CASSRSPGENYGYTF TGTGCCAGCAGTCGTAGCCCAGGGGAGAACTATGGCTACACCTTC
TRBJ2-3 NA NA TRBV5-4 CASTGGGNPGTDTQYF TGTGCCAGCACAGGGGGGGGGAACCCGGGCACAGATACGCAGTATTTT
TRBJ2-3 NA NA TRBV5-8 CASSFNTGTFTDTQYF TGTGCCAGCAGCTTTAACACAGGGACTTTCACAGATACGCAGTATTTT
TRBJ2-2 NA NA TRBV5-6 CASSSGSYTGELFF TGTGCCAGCAGCTCGGGGAGCTACACCGGGGAGCTGTTTTTT
TRBJ2-5 NA NA TRBV5-1 CASSPMGYQETQYF TGCGCCAGCAGCCCCATGGGGTACCAAGAGACCCAGTACTTC
TRBJ1-2 TRBD1 NA TRBV7-2 CASSSQGAHGYTF TGTGCCAGCAGCTCACAGGGGGCTCATGGCTACACCTTC
TRBJ2-3 TRBD1 NA TRBV30 CAWTLLTGADTQYF TGTGCCTGGACCCTCCTAACAGGGGCAGATACGCAGTATTTT
TRBJ1-2 TRBD1 few TRBV6-6 CASTRDRGRANYGYTF TGTGCCAGCACCAGAGACAGGGGGCGAGCTAACTATGGCTACACCTTC
TRBJ2-7 NA few TRBV11-2 CASSSTDGDYEQYF TGTGCCAGCAGCTCGACGGACGGAGACTACGAGCAGTACTTC
TRBJ2-1 TRBD2 NA TRBV5-1 CASSPGGAHNEQFF TGCGCCAGCAGTCCCGGGGGGGCCCACAATGAGCAGTTCTTC
TRBJ2-7 NA NA TRBV5-4 CASSPYYEQYF TGTGCCAGCAGCCCGTACTACGAGCAGTACTTC
TRBJ1-1 NA few TRBV18 CASSPPGAEAFF TGTGCCAGCTCACCACCGGGGGCTGAAGCTTTCTTT
TRBJ2-3 TRBD2 NA TRBV28 CASSSSGAGADTQYF TGTGCCAGCAGTTCTAGCGGGGCGGGTGCAGATACGCAGTATTTT
TRBJ2-7 TRBD2 NA TRBV9 CASSVNSGGSYEQYF TGTGCCAGCAGCGTCAATAGCGGGGGCTCCTACGAGCAGTACTTC
TRBJ2-5 TRBD2 NA TRBV10-3 CAISGGTREQKETQYF TGTGCCATCAGTGGAGGGACTAGGGAACAAAAAGAGACCCAGTACTTC
TRBJ2-1 NA few TRBV5-1 CASSLEGSSYNEQFF TGCGCCAGCAGCTTGGAGGGGAGCTCCTACAATGAGCAGTTCTTC
TRBJ1-5 NA NA TRBV15 CATSREPDSYQPQHF TGTGCCACCAGCAGAGAACCGGACAGTTATCAGCCCCAGCATTTT
TRBJ2-5 NA NA TRBV7-9 CASSPRGRGETQYF TGTGCCAGCAGTCCTCGAGGTCGAGGGGAGACCCAGTACTTC
TRBJ1-4 TRBD1 NA TRBV29-1 CSVGQGMNEKLFF TGCAGCGTGGGACAGGGAATGAATGAAAAACTGTTTTTT
TRBJ2-3 TRBD2 NA TRBV29-1 CSVRGGLISSTDTQYF TGCAGCGTTCGGGGGGGTCTAATTTCTAGCACAGATACGCAGTATTTT
TRBJ2-7 NA NA TRBV6-5 CASSTIYEQYF TGTGCCAGCAGCACCATCTACGAGCAGTACTTC
TRBJ1-1 NA NA TRBV14 CASSQWGWGTEAFF TGTGCCAGCAGCCAATGGGGCTGGGGGACTGAAGCTTTCTTT
TRBJ2-1 TRBD2 few TRBV2 CASSSRGGPYNEQFF TGTGCCAGCAGTTCTCGGGGGGGACCCTACAATGAGCAGTTCTTC
TRBJ1-2 NA NA TRBV18 CASSPASDGYGYTF TGTGCCAGCTCACCAGCATCCGACGGATATGGCTACACCTTC
TRBJ2-2 NA NA TRBV25-1 CASSKGQGRTGELFF TGTGCCAGCAGTAAGGGGCAAGGGAGGACCGGGGAGCTGTTTTTT
TRBJ2-3 NA few TRBV2 CASTRATSTDTQYF TGTGCCAGCACACGAGCCACTAGCACAGATACGCAGTATTTT
TRBJ2-1 TRBD1 few TRBV29-1 CSVEVDGGQGAMDEQFF TGCAGCGTTGAAGTCGACGGGGGACAGGGGGCTATGGATGAGCAGTTCTTC
TRBJ2-2 NA NA TRBV5-1 CASSWGPANTGELFF TGCGCCAGCAGCTGGGGGCCTGCGAACACCGGGGAGCTGTTTTTT
TRBJ1-2 NA NA TRBV7-9 CASSLASGSHGYTF TGTGCCAGCAGCTTAGCATCGGGGTCGCATGGCTACACCTTC
TRBJ2-5 TRBD2 NA TRBV11-3 CASSLGGRRGQETQYF TGTGCCAGCAGCTTAGGAGGGCGGCGGGGGCAAGAGACCCAGTACTTC
TRBJ2-6 NA NA TRBV5-5 CASSLDSPNSGANVLTF TGTGCCAGCAGCTTGGATAGTCCTAACTCTGGGGCCAACGTCCTGACTTTC
TRBJ1-5 TRBD1 NA TRBV5-1 CASSYTGDQPQHF TGCGCCAGCAGCTATACAGGGGATCAGCCCCAGCATTTT
TRBJ1-2 NA once TRBV7-2 CASSWDGFNDYGYTF TGTGCCAGCAGCTGGGACGGGTTTAACGACTATGGCTACACCTTC
TRBJ2-3 TRBD2 few TRBV4-1 CASSQSSGGARGTDTQYF TGCGCCAGCAGCCAATCTAGCGGGGGGGCCCGGGGCACAGATACGCAGTATTTT
TRBJ2-7 NA few TRBV4-1 CASSHFSRDEQYF TGCGCCAGCAGCCATTTTTCCCGGGACGAGCAGTACTTC
TRBJ1-2 NA NA TRBV18 CASSPGYTF TGTGCCAGCTCACCCGGCTACACCTTC
TRBJ2-3 TRBD2 NA TRBV7-2 CASSLTSGGAVGDTQYF TGTGCCAGCAGCTTAACTAGCGGGGGGGCCGTGGGAGATACGCAGTATTTT
TRBJ2-2 TRBD1 once TRBV13 CASSRTGSNGELFF TGTGCCAGCAGCCGGACAGGGTCTAACGGGGAGCTGTTTTTT